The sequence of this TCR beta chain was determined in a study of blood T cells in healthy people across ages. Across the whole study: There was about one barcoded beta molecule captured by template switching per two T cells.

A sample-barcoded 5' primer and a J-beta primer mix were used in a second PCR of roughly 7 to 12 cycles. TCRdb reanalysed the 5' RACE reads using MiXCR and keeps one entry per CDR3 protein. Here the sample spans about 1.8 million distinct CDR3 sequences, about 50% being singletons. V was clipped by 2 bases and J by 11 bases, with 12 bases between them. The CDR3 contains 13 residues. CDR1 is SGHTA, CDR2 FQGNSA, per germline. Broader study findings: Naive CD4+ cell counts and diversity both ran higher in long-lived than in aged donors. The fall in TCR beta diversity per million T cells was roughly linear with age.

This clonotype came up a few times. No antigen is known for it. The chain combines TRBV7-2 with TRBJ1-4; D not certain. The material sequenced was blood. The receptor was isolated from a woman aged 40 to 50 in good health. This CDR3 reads CASSLIDSQKLFF. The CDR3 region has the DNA TGTGCCAGCAGCTTAATTGACTCGCAGAAACTGTTTTTT.